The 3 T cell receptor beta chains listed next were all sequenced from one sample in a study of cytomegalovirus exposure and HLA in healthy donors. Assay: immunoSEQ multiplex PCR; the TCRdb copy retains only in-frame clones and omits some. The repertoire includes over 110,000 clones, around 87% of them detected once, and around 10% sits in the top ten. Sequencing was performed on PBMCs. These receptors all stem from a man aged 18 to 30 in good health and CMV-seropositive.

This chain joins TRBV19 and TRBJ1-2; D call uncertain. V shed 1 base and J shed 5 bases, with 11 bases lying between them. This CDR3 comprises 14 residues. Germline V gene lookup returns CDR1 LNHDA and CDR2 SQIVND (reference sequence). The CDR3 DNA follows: TGTGCCAGTAGTATAGGACCAACGGAGTATGGCTACACCTTC. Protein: CASSIGPTEYGYTF.

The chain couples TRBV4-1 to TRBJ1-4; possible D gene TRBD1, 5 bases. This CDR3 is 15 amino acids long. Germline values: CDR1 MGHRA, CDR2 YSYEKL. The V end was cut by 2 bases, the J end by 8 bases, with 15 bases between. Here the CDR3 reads CASSQLPIRQEKLFF. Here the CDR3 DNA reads TGCGCCAGCAGCCAACTCCCCATCCGACAGGAAAAACTGTTTTTT.

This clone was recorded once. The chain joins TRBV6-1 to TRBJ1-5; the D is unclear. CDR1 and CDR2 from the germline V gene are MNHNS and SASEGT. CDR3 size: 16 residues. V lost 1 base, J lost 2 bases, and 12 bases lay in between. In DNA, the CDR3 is TGTGCCAGCAGTGAAGGGGAGGGTTCCGGCAATCAGCCCCAGCATTTT. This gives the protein CASSEGEGSGNQPQHF.